This TCR beta chain came from a study of T cell repertoires in cytomegalovirus infection. TCRdb independently ran MiXCR on the reads; one entry per CDR3 protein. The sample lists some 50,000 distinct CDR3 sequences, roughly 20% occurring once. Study conclusions and caveats: It was HLA-C-restricted CMV-specific TCR beta clonotypes that dominated the response ex vivo.

Germline V gives CDR1 SGHTA, CDR2 FQGNSA. The CDR3 contains 15 residues. J gave up 5 bases and V 5 bases, and 8 bases lay outside the gene matches. As concerns this clonotype: Its target is not known.

V usage is TRBV7-2 and J usage is TRBJ2-3; 9 positions match TRBD2. The input for sequencing was CD8+ T cells from cultured PBMCs, taken from culture after CMV antigen stimulation. This receptor was identified in a human donor in good health (CMV status not recorded). Some clones in this sample may be carry-over from other donors' samples. The CDR3 DNA is TGTGCCAGCAGCCCATGGCGGGGGGGCCAAGATACGCAGTATTTT. The encoded protein is CASSPWRGGQDTQYF.